The next 15 T cell receptor beta chains were all read from a single sample in a study of control samples from healthy donors and cancer patients. Data came from immunoSEQ multiplex PCR; TCRdb stores just in-frame clones and leaves some out. The sample consists of tens of thousands of clones, 70% of them appearing once. The specimen sequenced was formalin-fixed, paraffin-embedded tissue. The receptors were sampled from a male donor with melanoma.

A word on this clone: Other DNA sequences of this sample code for an identical CDR3. The CDR3 loop is CASSAGLAEKETQYF. The CDR3, as DNA: TGTGCCAGCAGCGCAGGACTAGCAGAGAAAGAGACCCAGTACTTC. This sequence joins TRBV11-2 and TRBJ2-5, with 8 bases lining up with TRBD2. CDR1 and CDR2 (germline): SGHAT, FQNNGV. The CDR3 is made up of 15 amino acids. Trimming took 5 bases from V and 3 from J; bases not matched to a gene: 8.

This rearrangement joins TRBV7-9 to TRBJ2-7, with 7 bases lining up with TRBD1. CDR3 length: 15 amino acids. Germline assignment: CDR1 SEHNR and CDR2 FQNEAQ (reference sequence). J lost 0 bases, V lost 6 bases, and 8 bases had no gene match. CDR3 in amino acids: CASSPTGTASYEQYF. In nucleotides, the CDR3 is TGTGCCAGCAGTCCGACCGGGACAGCCTCCTACGAGCAGTACTTC.

This clone was seen once. The genes are TRBV29-1 and TRBJ1-1; 11 bases agree with TRBD1. Germline values: CDR1 SQVTM, CDR2 ANQGSEA. Unmatched junction bases numbered 12, after V lost 7 bases and J lost 8 bases. This CDR3 has 14 amino acids. In nucleotides, the CDR3 is TGCAGCGCAGGACAGGGGGCGCGTGGGGAAGAAGCTTTCTTT. Translation gives CSAGQGARGEEAFF.

This clone was seen just once. The CDR3 DNA sequence: TGTGCCAGCAGTTCCGGTGGAAGCCACTATGGCTACACCTTC. Amino acids: CASSSGGSHYGYTF. The chain is built from TRBV27 and TRBJ1-2; no definite D call. Germline loops: CDR1 MNHEY, CDR2 SMNVEV (reference sequence). The CDR3 extends over 14 amino acids. V lost 4 bases and J lost 3, with 12 bases in between.

A single count supports this clone. The genes are TRBV2 and TRBJ2-2, with a possible D match to TRBD2 (5 bases). Germline-derived CDR1 and CDR2 are SNHLY and FYNNEI. The CDR3 contains 13 residues. V was cut by 7 bases and J by 5 bases, with 11 bases left in between. The CDR3 loop is CASNGPGTGELFF. The CDR3 coding sequence is TGTGCCAGCAATGGCCCGGGAACCGGGGAGCTGTTTTTT.

The chain recombines TRBV18 with TRBJ2-7; D may be TRBD1 or TRBD2 (5 bases each). Trimming took 0 bases from V and 7 from J, leaving 19 bases between them. Germline V gene data show CDR1 as KGHSH and CDR2 as LQKENI. The CDR3 sequence is 16 residues long. The CDR3 DNA reads TGTGCCAGCTCACCACCCGGGACGGCGGCCTTGGTTGAGCAGTACTTC. Its protein is CASSPPGTAALVEQYF.

This clone came up once. The chain joins TRBV10-3 to TRBJ2-2; D ambiguous. The CDR3 is made up of 15 amino acids. The V and J ends lost 6 bases and 0 bases respectively, with 11 bases between them. Germline V gives CDR1 ENHRY, CDR2 SYGVKD. The CDR3 loop reads CAIRGWQTNTGELFF. In DNA, the CDR3 is TGTGCCATCAGAGGTTGGCAGACGAACACCGGGGAGCTGTTTTTT.

The chain links TRBV14 to TRBJ2-1; the D is unclear. Per the germline V gene, CDR1 is SGHDN and CDR2 is FVKESK. This CDR3 comprises 14 residues. The V end lost 6 bases, the J end lost 0 bases, and 9 bases lay between the germline ends. The CDR3 protein is CASSNGNSYNEQFF. CDR3 nucleotides: TGTGCCAGCAGTAATGGGAACTCCTACAATGAGCAGTTCTTC. The whole variable domain, filled in from reference TRBV14 and TRBJ2-1, reads EAGVTQFPSHSVIEKGQTVTLRCDPISGHDNLYWYRRVMGKEIKFLLHFVKESKQDESGMPNNRFLAERTGGTYSTLKVQPAELEDSGVYFCASSNGNSYNEQFFGPGTRLTVL.

V is TRBV29-1 and J is TRBJ1-2; D is possibly TRBD1 (6 bases). CDR1 is SQVTM and CDR2 is ANQGSEA in the germline V gene. V was shortened by 4 bases and J by 7 bases, with 10 bases between the two germline ends. CDR3 length equals 11 residues. CDR3 sequence (DNA): TGCAGCGTTGGGGGGGCTGGTGGCTACACCTTC. Its protein is CSVGGAGGYTF.

The chain combines TRBV24-1 with TRBJ2-1, with TRBD2 matching over 10 bases. Germline assignment: CDR1 KGHDR and CDR2 SFDVKD. Trimming cost V 12 bases and J 3 bases; bases outside gene matches: 13. The CDR3 loop spans 16 amino acids. CDR3 residues: CASGTAGTSDYNEQFF. The CDR3 nucleotides are TGTGCCTCCGGGACCGCCGGGACTAGCGACTACAATGAGCAGTTCTTC.

The chain is built from TRBV6-5 and TRBJ2-7; D is possibly TRBD1 (5 bases). Germline CDR1 is MNHEY and CDR2 is SVGAGI. V was trimmed by 7 bases and J by 6 bases, leaving 16 bases between them. This CDR3 comprises 13 residues. The CDR3 region has the DNA TGTGCCAGCACTAGGGGAACCTCGGGCGAGCAGTACTTC. Its protein product is CASTRGTSGEQYF.

By its share, this clone is large. Different DNA sequences within this sample yield the same CDR3. V and J are TRBV7-2 and TRBJ2-2; unclear D gene. The germline V gene has CDR1 SGHTA and CDR2 FQGNSA. Trimming shortened V by 7 bases and J by 7 bases, and 10 bases separated the two germline ends. The CDR3 consists of 12 residues. The chain's CDR3 is CASTPSGGELFF. The CDR3 DNA sequence: TGTGCCAGCACTCCCTCGGGCGGGGAGCTGTTTTTT.

This clone was counted between two and nine times. This sequence joins TRBV7-9 and TRBJ1-2, with a tentative D call TRBD1 (6 bases). This CDR3 has 13 residues. Per germline, CDR1 SEHNR and CDR2 FQNEAQ (reference sequence). Trimming removed 5 bases from V and 4 bases from J, with 11 bases in between. The CDR3 loop reads CASSGEGGYGYTF. The DNA for the CDR3 is TGTGCCAGCAGCGGGGAGGGGGGCTATGGCTACACCTTC.

The table lists this clone with a count of one. The chain couples TRBV2 to TRBJ2-7; D is uncertain. V dropped 5 bases and J dropped 1 base, with 6 bases sitting between them. Germline assignment: CDR1 SNHLY and CDR2 FYNNEI. The CDR3 consists of 12 residues. The CDR3 region is CASSRTSYEQYF. The CDR3 nucleotides are TGTGCCAGCAGTCGGACGTCCTACGAGCAGTACTTC.

CDR3 nucleotides: TGTGCCAGCTCGCGAGACAGGGGAAAACTGTCTGAAGCTTTCTTT. This translates into CASSRDRGKLSEAFF. This rearrangement joins TRBV18 to TRBJ1-1; 8 bases map to TRBD1. J gave up 6 bases and V 6 bases, and 12 bases lay outside the gene matches. Per germline, CDR1 KGHSH and CDR2 LQKENI. The CDR3 covers 15 residues. The full variable domain, its missing parts supplied by reference TRBV18 and TRBJ1-1, is NAGVMQNPRHLVRRRGQEARLRCSPMKGHSHVYWYRQLPEEGLKFMVYLQKENIIDESGMPKERFSAEFPKEGPSILRIQQVVRGDSAAYFCASSRDRGKLSEAFFGQGTRLTVV.